This T cell receptor (beta chain) was sequenced in a study of blood T cell repertoires in COVID-19. Study information: Both acute and convalescent COVID-19 samples were obtained from the United States, Italy and Spain.

Germline V gives CDR1 MNHEY, CDR2 SVGAGI. The CDR3 is 15 residues long. V was cut by 4 bases and J by 3 bases, with 12 bases left in between. Here immunoSEQ multiplex PCR was the method, and the copy in TCRdb shows in-frame clones only, minus some. The sample consists of hundreds of thousands of clones, roughly 80% of them appearing once. The receptor's source is an older woman with active or convalescent COVID-19. The sequenced sample was peripheral blood. The rearrangement joins TRBV6-5 to TRBJ2-2; a weak D match, TRBD1 (5 bases). The CDR3 DNA follows: TGTGCCAGCAGTTTTCAGGGTCCCTACACCGGGGAGCTGTTTTTT. Protein: CASSFQGPYTGELFF.